This TCR beta chain is from a study of T cell repertoires in cytomegalovirus infection. Study-level points and caveats: Ex vivo responses were dominated by HLA-C-restricted CMV-specific TCR beta clonotypes.

V shed 3 bases, J shed 0 bases, and the junction held 3 bases outside the gene matches. CDR1 is SGDLS, CDR2 YYNGEE, per germline. There are 14 residues in the CDR3. In TCRdb, the reads were re-called with MiXCR into one record per CDR3 protein. The sample shows about 260,000 distinct CDR3 sequences, roughly an eighth of them seen only once. Details on this clonotype: Its matching antigen is unknown.

The V gene is TRBV9, the J gene TRBJ2-7; TRBD1 matches at 7 bases. The material sequenced was PBMCs. This receptor was obtained from a human donor in good health (CMV status not recorded). Some clones in this sample may be carry-over from other donors' samples. The CDR3 is CASSGYRGSYEQYF. The CDR3 nucleotides read TGTGCCAGCAGCGGATACAGGGGCTCCTACGAGCAGTACTTC.